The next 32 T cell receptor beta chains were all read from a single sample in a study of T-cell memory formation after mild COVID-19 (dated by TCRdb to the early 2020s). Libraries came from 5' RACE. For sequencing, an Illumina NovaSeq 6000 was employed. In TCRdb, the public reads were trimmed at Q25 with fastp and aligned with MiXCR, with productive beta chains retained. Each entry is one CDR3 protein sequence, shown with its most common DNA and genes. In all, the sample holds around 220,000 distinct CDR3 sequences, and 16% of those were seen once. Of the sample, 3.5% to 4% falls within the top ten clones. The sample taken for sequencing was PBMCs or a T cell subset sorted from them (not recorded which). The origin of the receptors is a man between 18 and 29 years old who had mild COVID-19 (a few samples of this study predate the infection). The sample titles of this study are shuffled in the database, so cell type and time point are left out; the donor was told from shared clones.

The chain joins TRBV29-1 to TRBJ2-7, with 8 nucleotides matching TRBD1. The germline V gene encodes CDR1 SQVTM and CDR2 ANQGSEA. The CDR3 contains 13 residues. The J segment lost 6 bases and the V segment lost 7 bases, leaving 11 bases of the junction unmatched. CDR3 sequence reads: CSALGPTGGEQYF. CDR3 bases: TGCAGCGCCTTGGGGCCCACAGGGGGCGAGCAGTACTTC.

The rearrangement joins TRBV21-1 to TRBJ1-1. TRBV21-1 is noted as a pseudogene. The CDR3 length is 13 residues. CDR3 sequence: CASIYRAGTEAFF. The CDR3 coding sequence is TGTGCCAGCATTTACCGGGCGGGCACTGAAGCTTTCTTT.

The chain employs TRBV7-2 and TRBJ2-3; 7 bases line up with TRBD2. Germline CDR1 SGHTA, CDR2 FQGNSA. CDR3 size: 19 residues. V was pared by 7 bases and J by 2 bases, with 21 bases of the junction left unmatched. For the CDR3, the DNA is TGTGCCAGCACCCGTGGCCATTTAAGGCGGGGGTCCTTCACAGATACGCAGTATTTT. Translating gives CASTRGHLRRGSFTDTQYF.

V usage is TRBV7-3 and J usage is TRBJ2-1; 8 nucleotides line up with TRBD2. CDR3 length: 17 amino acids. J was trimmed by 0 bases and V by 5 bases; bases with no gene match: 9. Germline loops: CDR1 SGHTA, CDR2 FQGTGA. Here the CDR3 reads CASSPSGGGSSYNEQFF. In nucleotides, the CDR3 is TGTGCCAGCAGCCCTTCCGGGGGGGGGTCCTCCTACAATGAGCAGTTCTTC.

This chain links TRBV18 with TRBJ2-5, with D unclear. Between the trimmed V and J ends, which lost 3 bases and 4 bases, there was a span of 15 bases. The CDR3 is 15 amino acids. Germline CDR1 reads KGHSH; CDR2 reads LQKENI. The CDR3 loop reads CASSPSGLESETQYF. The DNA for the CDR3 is TGTGCCAGCTCACCGTCTGGGTTGGAGTCAGAGACCCAGTACTTC.

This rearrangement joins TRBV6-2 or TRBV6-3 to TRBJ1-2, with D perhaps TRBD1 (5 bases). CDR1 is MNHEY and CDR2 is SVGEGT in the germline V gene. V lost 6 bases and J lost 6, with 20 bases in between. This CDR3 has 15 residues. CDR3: CASSHTRQGGNGYTF. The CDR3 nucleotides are TGTGCCAGCAGCCATACTCGGCAGGGAGGGAATGGCTACACCTTC.

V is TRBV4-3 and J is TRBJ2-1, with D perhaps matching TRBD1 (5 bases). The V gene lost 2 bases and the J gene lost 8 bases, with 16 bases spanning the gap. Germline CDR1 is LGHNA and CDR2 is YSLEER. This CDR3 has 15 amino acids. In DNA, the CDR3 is TGCGCCAGCAGCCAACGTCAGGGATATGGCTATGAGCAGTTCTTC. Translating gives CASSQRQGYGYEQFF.

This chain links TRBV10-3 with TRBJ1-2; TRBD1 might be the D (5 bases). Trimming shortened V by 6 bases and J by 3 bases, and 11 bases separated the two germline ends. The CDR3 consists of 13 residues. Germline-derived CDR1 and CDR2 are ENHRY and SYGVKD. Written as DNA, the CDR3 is TGTGCCATCAGATCCGGGACGGACTATGGCTACACCTTC. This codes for CAIRSGTDYGYTF.

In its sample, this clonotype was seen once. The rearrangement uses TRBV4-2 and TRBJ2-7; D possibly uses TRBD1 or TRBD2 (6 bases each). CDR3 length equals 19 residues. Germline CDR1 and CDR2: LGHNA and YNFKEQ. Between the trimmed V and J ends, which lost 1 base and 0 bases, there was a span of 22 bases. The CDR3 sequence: CASSQVLGGPAEPSYEQYV. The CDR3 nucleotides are TGTGCCAGCAGCCAAGTCCTTGGGGGGCCAGCGGAGCCCTCCTACGAGCAGTACGTC.

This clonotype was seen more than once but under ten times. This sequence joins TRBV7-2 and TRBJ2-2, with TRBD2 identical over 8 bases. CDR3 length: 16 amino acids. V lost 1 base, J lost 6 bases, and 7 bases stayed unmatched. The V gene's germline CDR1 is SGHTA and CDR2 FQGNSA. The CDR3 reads CASSLDGGALAGELFF. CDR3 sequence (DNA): TGTGCCAGCAGCTTAGACGGGGGGGCCTTGGCCGGGGAGCTGTTTTTT.

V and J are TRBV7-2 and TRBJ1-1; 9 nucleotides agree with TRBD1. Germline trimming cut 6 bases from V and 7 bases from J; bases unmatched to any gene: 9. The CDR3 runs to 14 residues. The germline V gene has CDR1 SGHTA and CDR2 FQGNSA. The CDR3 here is CASRHTGGAIEAFF. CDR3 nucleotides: TGTGCCAGCAGACATACAGGGGGCGCGATTGAAGCTTTCTTT.

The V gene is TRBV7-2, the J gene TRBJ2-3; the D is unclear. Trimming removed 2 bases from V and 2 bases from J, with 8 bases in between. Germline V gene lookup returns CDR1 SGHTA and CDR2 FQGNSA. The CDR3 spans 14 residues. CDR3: CASSLFSDTDTQYF. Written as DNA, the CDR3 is TGTGCCAGCAGCTTATTTTCGGACACAGATACGCAGTATTTT.

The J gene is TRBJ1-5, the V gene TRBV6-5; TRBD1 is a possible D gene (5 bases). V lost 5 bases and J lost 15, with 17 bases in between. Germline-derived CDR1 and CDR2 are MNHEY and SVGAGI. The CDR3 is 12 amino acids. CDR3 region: CASSNGRGRRHF. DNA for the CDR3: TGTGCCAGCAGTAACGGCCGGGGACGGCGGCATTTT.

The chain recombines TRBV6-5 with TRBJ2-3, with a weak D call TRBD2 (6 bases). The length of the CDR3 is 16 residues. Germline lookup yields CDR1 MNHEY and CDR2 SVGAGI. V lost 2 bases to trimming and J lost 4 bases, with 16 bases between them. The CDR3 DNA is TGTGCCAGCAGTTACGGGCCAGGCGGGGTTCCAGATACGCAGTATTTT. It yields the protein CASSYGPGGVPDTQYF.

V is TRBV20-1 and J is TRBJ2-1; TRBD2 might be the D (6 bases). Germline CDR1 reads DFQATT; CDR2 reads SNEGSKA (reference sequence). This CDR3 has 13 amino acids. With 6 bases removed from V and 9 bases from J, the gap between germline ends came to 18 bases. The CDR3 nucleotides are TGCAGTGCCGGCCGGGGGACGCCTAGTGAGCAGTTCTTC. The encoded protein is CSAGRGTPSEQFF.

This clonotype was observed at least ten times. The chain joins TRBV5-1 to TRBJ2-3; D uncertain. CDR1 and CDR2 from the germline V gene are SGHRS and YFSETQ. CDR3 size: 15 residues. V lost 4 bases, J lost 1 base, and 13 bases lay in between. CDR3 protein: CASSPGPAGTDTQYF. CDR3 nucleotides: TGCGCCAGCAGCCCCGGGCCGGCGGGCACAGATACGCAGTATTTT.

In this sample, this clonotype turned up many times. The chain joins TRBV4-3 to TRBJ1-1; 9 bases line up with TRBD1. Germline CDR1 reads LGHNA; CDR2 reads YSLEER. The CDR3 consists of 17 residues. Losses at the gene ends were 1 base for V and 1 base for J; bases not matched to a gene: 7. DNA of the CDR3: TGCGCCAGCAGCCAAGTGGGGACAGGGCGGAGGAACACTGAAGCTTTCTTT. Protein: CASSQVGTGRRNTEAFF.

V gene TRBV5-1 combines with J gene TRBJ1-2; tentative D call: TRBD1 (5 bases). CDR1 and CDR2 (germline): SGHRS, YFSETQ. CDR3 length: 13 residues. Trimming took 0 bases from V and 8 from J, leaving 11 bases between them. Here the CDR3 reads CASSLETGGGYTF. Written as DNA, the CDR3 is TGCGCCAGCAGCTTGGAAACAGGTGGGGGCTACACCTTC. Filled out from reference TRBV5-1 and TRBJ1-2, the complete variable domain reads KAGVTQTPRYLIKTRGQQVTLSCSPISGHRSVSWYQQTPGQGLQFLFEYFSETQRNKGNFPGRFSGRQFSNSRSEMNVSTLELGDSALYLCASSLETGGGYTFGSGTRLTVV.

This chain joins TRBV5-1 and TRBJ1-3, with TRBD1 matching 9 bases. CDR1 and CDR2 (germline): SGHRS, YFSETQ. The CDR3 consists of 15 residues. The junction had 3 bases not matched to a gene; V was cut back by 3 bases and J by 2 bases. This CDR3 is CASSSGTGTGNTIYF. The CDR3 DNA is TGCGCCAGCAGCTCCGGGACAGGGACTGGAAACACCATATATTTT.

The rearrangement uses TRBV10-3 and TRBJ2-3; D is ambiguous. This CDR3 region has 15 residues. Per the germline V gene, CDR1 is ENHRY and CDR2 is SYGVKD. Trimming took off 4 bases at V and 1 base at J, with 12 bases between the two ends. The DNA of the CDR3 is TGTGCCATCAGTGCCGGCCTCGCGCGCACAGATACGCAGTATTTT. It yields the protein CAISAGLARTDTQYF.

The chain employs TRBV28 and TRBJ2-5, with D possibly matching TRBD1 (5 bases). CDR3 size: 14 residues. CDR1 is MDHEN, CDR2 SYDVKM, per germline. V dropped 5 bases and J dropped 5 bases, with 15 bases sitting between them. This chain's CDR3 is CASSLYSSGETQYF. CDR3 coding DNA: TGTGCCAGCAGTCTATATAGTTCAGGGGAGACCCAGTACTTC.

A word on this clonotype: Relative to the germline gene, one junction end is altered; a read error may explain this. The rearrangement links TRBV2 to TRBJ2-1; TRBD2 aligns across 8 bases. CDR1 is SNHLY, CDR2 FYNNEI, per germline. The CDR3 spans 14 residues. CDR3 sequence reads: CASSEAFTGTSNSF. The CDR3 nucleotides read TGTGCCAGCAGTGAAGCTTTCACCGGGACTAGTAATTCCTTC.

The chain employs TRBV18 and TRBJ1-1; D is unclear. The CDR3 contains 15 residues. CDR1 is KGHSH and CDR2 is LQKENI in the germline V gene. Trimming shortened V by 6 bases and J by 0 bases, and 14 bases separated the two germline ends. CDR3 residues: CASSPRQAVNTEAFF. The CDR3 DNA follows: TGTGCCAGCTCCCCCAGACAAGCAGTGAACACTGAAGCTTTCTTT.

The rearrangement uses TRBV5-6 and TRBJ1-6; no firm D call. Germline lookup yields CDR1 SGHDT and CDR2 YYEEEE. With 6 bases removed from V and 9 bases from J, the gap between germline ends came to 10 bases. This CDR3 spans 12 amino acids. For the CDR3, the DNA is TGTGCCAGCAACCTTATGAGTTCACCCCTCCACTTT. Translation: CASNLMSSPLHF. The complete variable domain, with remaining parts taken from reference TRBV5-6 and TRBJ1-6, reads DAGVTQSPTHLIKTRGQQVTLRCSPKSGHDTVSWYQQALGQGPQFIFQYYEEEERQRGNFPDRFSGHQFPNYSSELNVNALLLGDSALYLCASNLMSSPLHFGNGTRLTVT.

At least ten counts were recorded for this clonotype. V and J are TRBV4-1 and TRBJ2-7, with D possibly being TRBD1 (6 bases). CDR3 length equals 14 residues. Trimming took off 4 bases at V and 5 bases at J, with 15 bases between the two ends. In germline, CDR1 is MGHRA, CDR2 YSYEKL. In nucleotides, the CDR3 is TGCGCCAGCAGCCGTCAAAGAGGGGACAACGAGCAGTACTTC. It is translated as CASSRQRGDNEQYF.

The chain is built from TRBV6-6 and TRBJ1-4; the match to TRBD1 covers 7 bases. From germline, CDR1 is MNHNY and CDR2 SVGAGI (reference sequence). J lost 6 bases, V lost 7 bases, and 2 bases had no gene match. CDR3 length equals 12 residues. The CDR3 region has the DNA TGTGCCAGCACAGGGGGTCATGAAAAACTGTTTTTT. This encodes CASTGGHEKLFF.

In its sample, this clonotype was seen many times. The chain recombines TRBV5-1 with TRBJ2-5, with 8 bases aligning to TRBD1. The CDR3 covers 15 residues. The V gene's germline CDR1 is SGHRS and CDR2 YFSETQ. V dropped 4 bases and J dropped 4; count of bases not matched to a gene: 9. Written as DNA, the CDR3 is TGCGCCAGCAGCCCAAGACAGGGGCAGGGAGAGACCCAGTACTTC. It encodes CASSPRQGQGETQYF.

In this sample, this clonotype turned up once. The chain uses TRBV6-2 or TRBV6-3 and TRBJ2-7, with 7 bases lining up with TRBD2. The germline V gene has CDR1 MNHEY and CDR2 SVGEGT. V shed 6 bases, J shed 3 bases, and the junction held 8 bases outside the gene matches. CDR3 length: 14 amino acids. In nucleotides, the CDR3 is TGTGCCAGCAGAAAAGTAGGGGAGGGCTACGAGCAGTACGTC. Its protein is CASRKVGEGYEQYV.

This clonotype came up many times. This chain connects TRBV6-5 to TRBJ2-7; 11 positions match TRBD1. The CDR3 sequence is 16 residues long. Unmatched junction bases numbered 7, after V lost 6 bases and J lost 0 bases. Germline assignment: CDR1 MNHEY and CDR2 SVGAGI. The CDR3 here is CASRPSGTGGSYEQYV. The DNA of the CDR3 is TGTGCCAGCAGACCTTCCGGGACAGGGGGCTCCTACGAGCAGTACGTC.

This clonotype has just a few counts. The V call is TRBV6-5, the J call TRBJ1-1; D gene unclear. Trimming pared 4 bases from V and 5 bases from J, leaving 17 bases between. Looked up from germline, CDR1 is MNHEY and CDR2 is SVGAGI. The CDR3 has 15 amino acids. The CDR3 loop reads CASSFSHIGSTEAFF. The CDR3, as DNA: TGTGCCAGCAGTTTCTCCCACATCGGTAGTACTGAAGCTTTCTTT.

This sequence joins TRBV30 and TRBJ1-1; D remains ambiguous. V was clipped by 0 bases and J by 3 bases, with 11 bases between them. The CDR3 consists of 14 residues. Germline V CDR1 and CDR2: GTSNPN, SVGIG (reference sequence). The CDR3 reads CAWSVRWSYTEAFF. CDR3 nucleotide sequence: TGTGCCTGGAGTGTACGGTGGTCCTACACTGAAGCTTTCTTT.

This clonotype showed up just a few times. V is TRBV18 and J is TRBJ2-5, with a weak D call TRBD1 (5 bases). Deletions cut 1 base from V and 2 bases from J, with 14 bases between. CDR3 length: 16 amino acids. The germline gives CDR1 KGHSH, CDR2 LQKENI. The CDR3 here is CASSPRQHPLQETQYF. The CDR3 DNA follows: TGTGCCAGCTCACCACGACAGCACCCCTTACAAGAGACCCAGTACTTC.